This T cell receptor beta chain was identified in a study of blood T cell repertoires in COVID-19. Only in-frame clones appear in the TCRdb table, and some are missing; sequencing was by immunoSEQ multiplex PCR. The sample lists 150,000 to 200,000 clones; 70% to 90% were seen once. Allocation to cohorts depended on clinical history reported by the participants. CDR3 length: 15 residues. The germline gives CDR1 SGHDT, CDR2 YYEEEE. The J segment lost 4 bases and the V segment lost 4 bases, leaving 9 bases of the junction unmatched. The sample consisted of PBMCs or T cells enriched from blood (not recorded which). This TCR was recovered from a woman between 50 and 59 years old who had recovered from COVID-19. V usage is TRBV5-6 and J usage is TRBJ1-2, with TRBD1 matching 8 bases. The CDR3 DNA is TGTGCCAGCAGCATTCAGGGGGCTGAGTCCTATGGCTACACCTTC. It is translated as CASSIQGAESYGYTF.